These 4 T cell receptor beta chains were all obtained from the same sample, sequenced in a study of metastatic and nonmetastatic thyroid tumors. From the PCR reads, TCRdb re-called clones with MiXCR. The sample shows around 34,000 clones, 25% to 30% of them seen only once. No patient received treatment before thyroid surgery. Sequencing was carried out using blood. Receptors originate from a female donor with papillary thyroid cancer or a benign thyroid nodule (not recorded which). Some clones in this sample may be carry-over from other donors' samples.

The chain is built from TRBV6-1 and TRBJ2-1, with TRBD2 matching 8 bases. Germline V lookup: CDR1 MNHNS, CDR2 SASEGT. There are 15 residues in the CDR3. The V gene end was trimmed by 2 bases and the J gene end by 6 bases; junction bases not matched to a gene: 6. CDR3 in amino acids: CASSEQAGAGNEQFF. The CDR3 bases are TGTGCCAGCAGTGAACAAGCGGGAGCGGGCAATGAGCAGTTCTTC.

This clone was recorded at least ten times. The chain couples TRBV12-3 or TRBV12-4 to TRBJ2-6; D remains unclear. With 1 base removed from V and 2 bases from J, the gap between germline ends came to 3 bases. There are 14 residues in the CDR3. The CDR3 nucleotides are TGTGCCAGCAGTTTAGGGCCTGGGGCCAACGTCCTGACTTTC. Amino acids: CASSLGPGANVLTF.

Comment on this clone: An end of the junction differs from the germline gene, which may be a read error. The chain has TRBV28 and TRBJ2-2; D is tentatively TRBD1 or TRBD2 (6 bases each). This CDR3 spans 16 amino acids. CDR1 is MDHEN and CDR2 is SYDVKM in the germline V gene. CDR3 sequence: CASTSARGLGTGELVF. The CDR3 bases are TGTGCGAGCACTTCTGCTCGGGGGCTGGGAACCGGGGAGCTCGTTTTT.

The CDR3 sequence: CSAPKAGSSYNEQFF. CDR3 in DNA: TGCAGCGCCCCAAAGGCGGGGAGCTCCTACAATGAGCAGTTCTTC. The chain uses TRBV20-1 and TRBJ2-1; tentative D call: TRBD2 (6 bases). The CDR3 sequence is 15 residues long. CDR1 is DFQATT, CDR2 SNEGSKA, per germline (reference sequence).